These 27 T cell receptor beta chains came from one sample sequenced in a study of blood T cell repertoires in COVID-19. The method was immunoSEQ multiplex PCR; TCRdb's version includes in-frame clones alone and lacks a portion of them. The profile shows about 70,000 clones, approximately 85% of them singletons. Sequencing used peripheral blood. These receptors came from a man older than 75 with acute or convalescent COVID-19.

The J gene is TRBJ2-1, the V gene TRBV28; maybe TRBD1 (5 bases). The CDR3 length is 13 residues. CDR1 and CDR2 from the germline V gene are MDHEN and SYDVKM. The V end lost 1 base, the J end lost 10 bases, and 11 bases lay between the germline ends. The CDR3 DNA follows: TGTGCCAGCAGTTTATCCCCTAGGGGCGAGCAGTTCTTC. Translation gives CASSLSPRGEQFF.

The count of this clone is one. The gene calls are TRBV9 and TRBJ1-2; weak D call: TRBD1 (6 bases). This CDR3 has 13 amino acids. V lost 2 bases and J lost 5, with 10 bases in between. The V gene's germline CDR1 is SGDLS and CDR2 YYNGEE. The CDR3 loop reads CASSVGTTYGYTF. The CDR3 DNA is TGTGCCAGCAGCGTCGGGACAACATATGGCTACACCTTC.

The chain has TRBV5-1 and TRBJ1-3, with 7 bases that match TRBD1. The CDR3 runs 15 residues. CDR1 is SGHRS, CDR2 YFSETQ, per germline. J was trimmed by 0 bases and V by 5 bases; bases with no gene match: 5. The CDR3 sequence is CASRVTGDSGNTIYF. In DNA, the CDR3 is TGCGCCAGCAGAGTAACAGGGGACTCTGGAAACACCATATATTTT.

Ten or more counts support this clone. The rearrangement joins TRBV6-1 to TRBJ1-2, with 8 bases aligning to TRBD1. V was clipped by 3 bases and J by 9 bases; unmatched bases: 6. The germline V gene has CDR1 MNHNS and CDR2 SASEGT. The CDR3 is made up of 13 amino acids. The CDR3, as DNA: TGTGCCAGCAGTGAGGGGGACAGGACTCGCTACACCTTC. The encoded protein is CASSEGDRTRYTF.

This clone was seen once. The chain links TRBV11-3 to TRBJ2-1; 9 nucleotides match TRBD2. The CDR3 loop spans 15 amino acids. The trim removed 1 base at V and 7 bases at J, leaving 5 bases unmatched. The germline CDR1 and CDR2 sequences are SGHNT and YENEEA. CDR3 loop: CASSLGGRARNEQFF. The CDR3 coding sequence is TGTGCCAGCAGCTTAGGCGGGAGGGCCCGTAATGAGCAGTTCTTC.

Only a few counts were recorded for this clone. The chain combines TRBV10-1 with TRBJ2-3, with D maybe TRBD1 (5 bases). The V end lost 9 bases, the J end lost 0 bases, and 13 bases lay between the germline ends. Germline loops: CDR1 WNHNN, CDR2 SYGVQD (reference sequence). This CDR3 is built from 14 residues. The CDR3 sequence is CASKDMLSTDTQYF. CDR3 sequence (DNA): TGCGCCAGTAAGGACATGCTTAGCACAGATACGCAGTATTTT.

The chain uses TRBV18 and TRBJ2-7, with D hard to call. Deletions cut 5 bases from V and 0 bases from J, with 8 bases between. The CDR3 consists of 13 residues. The germline V gene encodes CDR1 KGHSH and CDR2 LQKENI. This CDR3 is CASSGSSSYEQYF. The CDR3 DNA reads as TGTGCCAGCTCAGGCTCTAGCTCCTACGAGCAGTACTTC.

The V call is TRBV10-3, the J call TRBJ1-1, with D unresolved. The CDR3 is 15 residues long. From germline, CDR1 is ENHRY and CDR2 SYGVKD. V dropped 7 bases and J dropped 2 bases, with 17 bases sitting between them. The CDR3 region is CAIKEGPGSNTEAFF. CDR3 nucleotides: TGTGCCATCAAAGAGGGTCCGGGGTCTAACACTGAAGCTTTCTTT.

V gene TRBV6-6 combines with J gene TRBJ2-1; 12 nucleotides line up with TRBD2. CDR1 is MNHNY, CDR2 SVGAGI, per germline (reference sequence). Trimming took 5 bases from V and 2 from J; bases not matched to a gene: 4. The CDR3 loop spans 16 amino acids. The CDR3 DNA is TGTGCCAGCAGTCCGACTAGCGGGAGCCCCTACAATGAGCAGTTCTTC. It codes for CASSPTSGSPYNEQFF.

This clone was recorded once. The rearrangement links TRBV27 to TRBJ2-3, with D possibly TRBD2 on 6 matching bases. This CDR3 has 14 residues. Germline V lookup: CDR1 MNHEY, CDR2 SMNVEV (reference sequence). Trimming took 3 bases from V and 4 from J, leaving 11 bases between them. CDR3 protein: CASSFAGTPDTQYF. CDR3 in DNA: TGTGCCAGCAGTTTTGCGGGGACCCCAGATACGCAGTATTTT.

The chain recombines TRBV10-3 with TRBJ1-1; 10 nucleotides match TRBD1. Germline lookup yields CDR1 ENHRY and CDR2 SYGVKD. J lost 8 bases, V lost 6 bases, and 6 bases had no gene match. This CDR3 comprises 13 residues. The CDR3, as DNA: TGTGCCATCAGACCGACAGGGGGCCAGGAAGCTTTCTTT. It encodes CAIRPTGGQEAFF.

The rearrangement links TRBV7-3 to TRBJ2-3; 10 nucleotides agree with TRBD2. CDR3 length: 18 amino acids. Looked up from germline, CDR1 is SGHTA and CDR2 is FQGTGA. With V trimmed by 2 bases and J by 0 bases, 8 bases remained unmatched. The CDR3 spells CASSLEGLAGASTDTQYF. The CDR3 DNA reads TGTGCCAGCAGCTTAGAAGGGCTAGCGGGGGCTAGCACAGATACGCAGTATTTT.

The chain carries TRBV4-1 and TRBJ1-2; D ambiguous. Germline CDR1 reads MGHRA; CDR2 reads YSYEKL. The CDR3 is 13 residues long. Trimming stripped 0 bases from V and 2 bases from J, with 4 bases between. CDR3 sequence reads: CASSQDRNYGYTF. For the CDR3, the DNA is TGCGCCAGCAGCCAAGACAGGAACTATGGCTACACCTTC.

The chain uses TRBV5-1 and TRBJ2-7, with TRBD2 matching over 9 bases. Germline CDR1 SGHRS, CDR2 YFSETQ. The CDR3 consists of 15 residues. Trimming cost V 0 bases and J 3 bases; bases outside gene matches: 4. As DNA, the CDR3 is TGCGCCAGCAGCTTGGATGCGGGGGGGCACTACGAGCAGTACTTC. Its protein product is CASSLDAGGHYEQYF.

The V call is TRBV20-1, the J call TRBJ1-5; D uncertain. This CDR3 spans 13 amino acids. V shed 3 bases and J shed 3 bases, with 9 bases lying between them. From germline, CDR1 is DFQATT and CDR2 SNEGSKA (reference sequence). The CDR3 reads CSASWQINQPQHF. The CDR3 DNA sequence: TGCAGTGCTAGTTGGCAGATCAATCAGCCCCAGCATTTT.

This sequence joins TRBV4-1 and TRBJ1-1; D possibly corresponds to TRBD1 (6 bases). The germline V gene has CDR1 MGHRA and CDR2 YSYEKL. Trimming stripped 4 bases from V and 1 base from J, with 10 bases between. The CDR3 spans 14 residues. The CDR3 loop reads CASSLGHQNTEAFF. CDR3 DNA: TGCGCCAGCAGCCTGGGACACCAGAACACTGAAGCTTTCTTT.

The J gene is TRBJ2-7, the V gene TRBV4-3; 8 bases align to TRBD1. The CDR3 consists of 14 residues. Per germline, CDR1 LGHNA and CDR2 YSLEER. The J segment lost 3 bases and the V segment lost 1 base, leaving 2 bases of the junction unmatched. The CDR3 region has the DNA TGCGCCAGCAGCCAAGGGACAGGGTTCTACGAGCAGTACTTC. Protein sequence: CASSQGTGFYEQYF.

The chain uses TRBV27 and TRBJ1-2; 7 positions match TRBD1. With V trimmed by 4 bases and J by 5 bases, 4 bases remained unmatched. CDR3 length: 13 residues. Looked up from germline, CDR1 is MNHEY and CDR2 is SMNVEV (reference sequence). The chain's CDR3 is CASSYDRDYGYTF. The CDR3 DNA reads as TGTGCCAGCAGTTACGACAGGGATTATGGCTACACCTTC.

The chain joins TRBV19 to TRBJ2-1, with TRBD2 matching over 7 bases. J lost 3 bases, V lost 0 bases, and 5 bases had no gene match. This CDR3 spans 16 amino acids. Germline V gives CDR1 LNHDA, CDR2 SQIVND (reference sequence). This chain's CDR3 is CASSIETGGYYNEQFF. CDR3 nucleotides: TGTGCCAGTAGTATAGAAACGGGAGGCTACTACAATGAGCAGTTCTTC. Looking up the rest from reference TRBV19 and TRBJ2-1 gives the full variable domain: DGGITQSPKYLFRKEGQNVTLSCEQNLNHDAMYWYRQDPGQGLRLIYYSQIVNDFQKGDIAEGYSVSREKKESFPLTVTSAQKNPTAFYLCASSIETGGYYNEQFFGPGTRLTVL.

The V gene is TRBV28, the J gene TRBJ2-7; TRBD2 agrees at 12 bases. CDR1 and CDR2 (germline): MDHEN, SYDVKM. Trimming cost V 2 bases and J 2 bases; bases outside gene matches: 4. The CDR3 runs to 16 residues. Here the CDR3 reads CASSLATSGGTYEQYF. In nucleotides, the CDR3 is TGTGCCAGCAGTTTAGCGACTAGCGGGGGTACCTACGAGCAGTACTTC.

The rearrangement joins TRBV30 to TRBJ1-3, with TRBD1 matching 7 bases. The CDR3 has 14 amino acids. Germline CDR1 GTSNPN, CDR2 SVGIG (reference sequence). V gave up 5 bases and J gave up 0 bases; unmatched junction bases: 4. For the CDR3, the DNA is TGTGCCTGGGACAGGGATTACTCTGGAAACACCATATATTTT. This gives the protein CAWDRDYSGNTIYF.

The chain joins TRBV18 to TRBJ2-1; 8 nucleotides line up with TRBD2. The V segment lost 1 base and the J segment 3 bases; nucleotides outside the gene matches: 11. The CDR3 is 18 residues long. Germline values: CDR1 KGHSH, CDR2 LQKENI. In nucleotides, the CDR3 is TGTGCCAGCTCACCACTCTCTATAAGCGGGAGATTCTACAATGAGCAGTTCTTC. It specifies CASSPLSISGRFYNEQFF.

The chain recombines TRBV4-2 with TRBJ2-3; possibly TRBD2 for D (7 bases). Germline V lookup: CDR1 LGHNA, CDR2 YNFKEQ. Trimming removed 0 bases from V and 13 bases from J, with 14 bases in between. The CDR3 loop spans 13 amino acids. CDR3 amino acids: CASSQDRGALEYF. CDR3 sequence (DNA): TGTGCCAGCAGCCAAGATCGGGGGGCTTTGGAGTATTTT.

This chain uses TRBV6-2 or TRBV6-3 with TRBJ2-7; 7 positions agree with TRBD1. Germline V gene data show CDR1 as MNHEY and CDR2 as SVGEGT. Trimming cost V 2 bases and J 2 bases; bases outside gene matches: 3. This CDR3 is 14 amino acids long. The CDR3 loop reads CASSYGTVAYEQYF. The CDR3 DNA reads TGTGCCAGCAGTTACGGGACAGTTGCCTACGAGCAGTACTTC.

V is TRBV25-1 and J is TRBJ2-7; possible D gene TRBD1, 5 bases. The germline CDR1 and CDR2 sequences are MGHDK and SYGVNS. The CDR3 spans 12 residues. Trimming took 8 bases from V and 3 from J, leaving 11 bases between them. The CDR3 DNA sequence: TGTGCCAGCTTCTTGGGGCACTACGAGCAGTACTTC. This sequence encodes CASFLGHYEQYF.

This chain's CDR3 is CASSQADRGLDEQFF. DNA of the CDR3: TGTGCCAGCAGCCAAGCCGACAGGGGGCTCGATGAGCAGTTCTTC. J is TRBJ2-1 and V is TRBV4-2, with 10 bases that match TRBD1. The J segment lost 8 bases and the V segment lost 1 base, leaving 5 bases of the junction unmatched. Germline lookup yields CDR1 LGHNA and CDR2 YNFKEQ. The CDR3 has 15 amino acids.

The V call is TRBV5-1, the J call TRBJ2-1; 7 bases match TRBD1. The length of the CDR3 is 14 residues. J lost 1 base, V lost 4 bases, and 2 bases had no gene match. CDR1 and CDR2 (germline): SGHRS, YFSETQ. The CDR3 here is CASSEGQSYNEQFF. CDR3 DNA: TGCGCCAGCAGCGAGGGACAGTCCTACAATGAGCAGTTCTTC.